This T cell receptor beta chain was sequenced during a study of T cell repertoires in cytomegalovirus infection. About the research overall: Through public TCR beta signatures, both CMV infection and matching HLA type were indicated.

TCRdb re-analysed the reads in MiXCR, keeping a single row per CDR3 protein. The sample consists of a few hundred thousand distinct CDR3 sequences, 22% of them appearing once. General observations from the study: CMV carriers with the relevant HLA were identified by cumulative public TCR beta family frequency. Across the ex vivo response, the dominant clonotypes were HLA-C-restricted CMV-specific TCR beta clonotypes.

With regard to this clonotype: Its antigen is undetermined.

This TCR came from a human donor in good health (CMV status not recorded). Some clones in this sample may be carry-over from other donors' samples. Specimen: CD8+ T cells from PBMCs.

CDR3 DNA: TGTGCCACCAGTGATCTGGGACTAGGGTACAATGAGCAGTTCTTC. Amino acid sequence: CATSDLGLGYNEQFF. V usage is TRBV24-1 and J usage is TRBJ2-1; 8 bases are shared with TRBD2. The germline CDR1 and CDR2 sequences are KGHDR and SFDVKD. V lost 3 bases and J lost 4; bases outside the gene matches: 4. The CDR3 extends over 15 amino acids.